These 17 T cell receptor beta chains came from one sample sequenced in a study of identical twins. Using its own MiXCR run on the 5' RACE reads, TCRdb lists one record per CDR3 protein. The top ten clones hold approximately 2.1% of a sample with about 280,000 distinct CDR3 sequences, more than 6.5% of them seen once. The same sample was also studied in work on yellow fever vaccine responses in identical twins.

Input material: memory (CD45RO+) T cells sorted from blood. The receptors shown here come from a woman aged 18-35 years in good health.

This clonotype was recorded many times. The chain employs TRBV4-1 and TRBJ2-3; 10 nucleotides line up with TRBD1. Germline CDR1 is MGHRA and CDR2 is YSYEKL. V was clipped by 3 bases and J by 5 bases; unmatched bases: 8. CDR3 length: 16 amino acids. The CDR3 spells CASSQPTGGGKDTQYF. The CDR3 region has the DNA TGCGCCAGCAGCCAGCCGACAGGGGGCGGGAAAGATACGCAGTATTTT.

This clonotype was seen at least ten times. The chain joins TRBV5-1 to TRBJ2-1, with no clear D. The ends were cut back, 0 bases at V and 0 bases at J, with 10 bases in the middle. CDR1 and CDR2 from the germline V gene are SGHRS and YFSETQ. CDR3 length equals 16 residues. The CDR3 sequence: CASSLEGFSSYNEQFF. DNA for the CDR3: TGCGCCAGCAGCTTGGAGGGTTTCAGCTCCTACAATGAGCAGTTCTTC.

The chain is built from TRBV14 and TRBJ2-1; TRBD2 matches at 12 bases. The CDR3 length is 16 residues. V dropped 1 base and J dropped 7; count of bases not matched to a gene: 5. The germline V gene encodes CDR1 SGHDN and CDR2 FVKESK. The CDR3 sequence: CASSQGTSGAVNEQFF. The CDR3, as DNA: TGTGCCAGCAGCCAAGGGACTAGCGGGGCCGTGAATGAGCAGTTCTTC.

This clonotype was detected ten times or more. The chain couples TRBV4-1 to TRBJ2-1, with TRBD2 matching 10 bases. V was pared by 0 bases and J by 6 bases, with 5 bases of the junction left unmatched. Germline values: CDR1 MGHRA, CDR2 YSYEKL. The CDR3 runs to 16 residues. The CDR3 region has the DNA TGCGCCAGCAGCCAAGATCCTAGCGGGAGCTCCAATGAGCAGTTCTTC. Encoded protein: CASSQDPSGSSNEQFF.

This clonotype was detected a few times. The chain joins TRBV10-2 to TRBJ1-4; TRBD1 agrees at 7 bases. The CDR3 is 13 amino acids. CDR1 WSHSY and CDR2 SAAADI come from the germline V gene. V gave up 6 bases and J gave up 6 bases; unmatched junction bases: 4. For the CDR3, the DNA is TGCGCCAGCAGAAGGGGGCAGGATGAAAAACTGTTTTTT. Protein: CASRRGQDEKLFF.

The table lists this clonotype with a few counts. At one of its ends the junction is not consistent with the germline gene, which may arise from a read error. V gene TRBV29-1 combines with J gene TRBJ1-2; the D is unclear. Germline-derived CDR1 and CDR2 are SQVTM and ANQGSEA. This CDR3 is 9 amino acids long. CDR3 sequence: CSVQDGYTF. Written as DNA, the CDR3 is TGCAGCGTTCAAGATGGCTACACCTTC.

The chain links TRBV7-6 to TRBJ2-6, with 8 bases identical to TRBD1. Unmatched junction bases numbered 11, after V lost 5 bases and J lost 2 bases. Germline loops: CDR1 SGHVS, CDR2 FNYEAQ. CDR3 length: 18 residues. The CDR3 sequence: CASSGRTGRMAGANVLTF. The CDR3 DNA follows: TGTGCCAGCAGCGGTCGGACAGGGAGAATGGCTGGGGCCAACGTCCTGACTTTC.

This clonotype was found many times. The chain combines TRBV15 with TRBJ2-1; maybe TRBD2 (6 bases). Trimming stripped 0 bases from V and 4 bases from J, with 22 bases between. The germline V gene encodes CDR1 LNHNV and CDR2 YYDKDF (reference sequence). The CDR3 length is 19 residues. In DNA, the CDR3 is TGTGCCACCAGCAGAGAAAGGGGCAAGGTCGGGGGATCGTACAATGAGCAGTTCTTC. The encoded protein is CATSRERGKVGGSYNEQFF.

This clonotype was observed at least ten times. The V and J genes are TRBV29-1 and TRBJ1-2, with D unresolved. V lost 7 bases to trimming and J lost 8 bases, with 14 bases between them. This CDR3 comprises 11 residues. Germline V lookup: CDR1 SQVTM, CDR2 ANQGSEA. The CDR3 sequence is CSALSGWGYTF. CDR3 sequence (DNA): TGCAGCGCCCTTTCGGGGTGGGGCTACACCTTC.

This clonotype was counted only a few times. The V call is TRBV5-1, the J call TRBJ2-3; 7 positions match TRBD1. Trimming at V came to 3 bases and at J to 4 bases, leaving 5 bases not matched to a gene. CDR1 and CDR2 (germline): SGHRS, YFSETQ. The CDR3 loop spans 14 amino acids. Written as DNA, the CDR3 is TGCGCCAGCAGCTCCAGACAGGGTGCAGATACGCAGTATTTT. It encodes CASSSRQGADTQYF.

The V gene is TRBV5-1, the J gene TRBJ1-6; 10 nucleotides line up with TRBD1. Unmatched junction bases numbered 0, after V lost 3 bases and J lost 6 bases. Germline CDR1 reads SGHRS; CDR2 reads YFSETQ. The CDR3 has 14 amino acids. The CDR3: CASSWDRGNSPLHF. The CDR3 nucleotides read TGCGCCAGCAGCTGGGACAGGGGTAATTCACCCCTCCACTTT.

This clonotype occurred a few times. The V and J genes are TRBV11-2 and TRBJ1-2; 9 bases are shared with TRBD1. V lost 4 bases and J lost 5; bases outside the gene matches: 8. CDR3 length: 15 amino acids. CDR1 and CDR2 (germline): SGHAT, FQNNGV. The CDR3 DNA follows: TGTGCCAGCAGCTCCGGACAGGGGATCACTTATGGCTACACCTTC. Translation: CASSSGQGITYGYTF.

The genes are TRBV3-1 and TRBJ2-5; 7 bases are a match to TRBD1. The germline V gene has CDR1 LGHDT and CDR2 YNNKEL (reference sequence). The V and J ends lost 4 bases and 7 bases, in that order; junction bases with no gene match: 9. The CDR3 length is 14 residues. This chain's CDR3 is CASSPRQGMGTQYF. The CDR3 DNA reads TGTGCCAGCAGCCCCCGACAGGGTATGGGGACCCAGTACTTC.

The chain carries TRBV6-5 and TRBJ2-3; 8 bases align to TRBD1. CDR3 length: 15 residues. The germline V gene has CDR1 MNHEY and CDR2 SVGAGI. The J segment lost 1 base and the V segment lost 2 bases, leaving 2 bases of the junction unmatched. CDR3 sequence: CASSYGQGGTDTQYF. The CDR3 DNA sequence: TGTGCCAGCAGTTACGGACAGGGTGGCACAGATACGCAGTATTTT.

This clonotype was seen repeatedly, ten times or more. This sequence joins TRBV12-3 or TRBV12-4 and TRBJ1-6; D is undetermined. V lost 1 base and J lost 5, with 6 bases in between. This CDR3 has 14 residues. CDR3 sequence: CASSLEQHNSPLHF. Here the CDR3 DNA reads TGTGCCAGCAGTTTAGAACAACATAATTCACCCCTCCACTTT.

The chain joins TRBV28 to TRBJ1-6; D is uncertain. The length of the CDR3 is 16 residues. V lost 6 bases and J 6 bases, leaving 18 bases between the germline ends. Germline CDR1 is MDHEN and CDR2 is SYDVKM. The CDR3 nucleotides read TGTGCCAGCAGCCGATACATAGGGTTTGGTAATTCACCCCTCCACTTT. Its protein is CASSRYIGFGNSPLHF.

This clonotype was counted at least ten times. The chain couples TRBV5-8 to TRBJ2-5; D is uncertain. Trimming took 2 bases from V and 3 from J, leaving 8 bases between them. CDR1 and CDR2 (germline): SGHTS, YDEGEE. This CDR3 spans 13 amino acids. The CDR3 loop reads CASSFWSKETQYF. The DNA of the CDR3 is TGTGCCAGCAGCTTTTGGTCAAAAGAGACCCAGTACTTC.